This T cell receptor (beta chain) was identified in a study of post-analysis software for immune sequencing data. General study points: Compared with controls, patients had more of about 5 TRBV segments, including TRBV5-6, TRBV5-1 and TRBV20-1.

This clonotype appeared a single time. Its antigen remains unknown. Trimming cost V 3 bases and J 3 bases, with 21 bases left between them. The CDR3 spans 18 residues. Every TCR beta cDNA library bore unique molecular identifiers. TCRdb recomputed calls from the PCR reads with MiXCR, one row per CDR3 protein. The sample has roughly 580,000 distinct CDR3 sequences, roughly 40% seen once. The chain couples TRBV12-3 or TRBV12-4 to TRBJ2-1; tentative D call: TRBD1 (6 bases). The specimen was blood. This TCR was sampled from a girl between 5 and 17 years old with multiple sclerosis. DNA for the CDR3: TGTGCCAGCAGTTTGGTCAGGGGACCGGCCCCCAGCTACAATGAGCAGTTCTTC. This sequence encodes CASSLVRGPAPSYNEQFF.